This TCR beta chain is drawn from a study of cytomegalovirus exposure and HLA in healthy donors. Per germline, CDR1 SNHLY and CDR2 FYNNEI. The CDR3 consists of 16 residues. Losses at the gene ends were 5 bases for V and 7 bases for J; bases not matched to a gene: 12. Measured with immunoSEQ multiplex PCR; TCRdb has only the in-frame clones, and not every one. The data hold about 160,000 clones, with 88% observed a single time. The sequence came from a man aged 18-30 years in good health and CMV-seronegative. The sequencing sample was made of PBMCs. This chain connects TRBV2 to TRBJ1-4, with TRBD1 matching 8 bases. This CDR3 is CASSPRQGSVSEKLFF. As DNA, the CDR3 is TGTGCCAGCAGTCCGCGACAGGGGAGTGTTAGTGAAAAACTGTTTTTT.